A selection of T cell receptor beta chains follows, all from one sample in a study of blood T cell repertoires in COVID-19. Only in-frame clones appear in the TCRdb table, and some are missing; sequencing was by immunoSEQ multiplex PCR. The sample carries roughly 360,000 clones, roughly 90% recorded once. The material sequenced was PBMCs or T cells enriched from blood (not recorded which). The receptors come from a woman aged 25 to 39 with acute COVID-19. CDR3s include the opening cysteine and the closing phenylalanine or tryptophan. D genes are given only for firm matches. Only part of the rows carry a size: once, few, many, or a class if the clone is expanded.

>TRBV3-1/TRBV3-2|.|TRBD2|TRBJ2-7
TGTGCCAGCAGTCTTAGCGGGGGCTACGAGCAGTACTTC
CASSLSGGYEQYF
>TRBV5-8|few|TRBD1|TRBJ1-2
TGTGCCAGCAGGGGGACAGGGGCTCTTAACTATGGCTACACCTTC
CASRGTGALNYGYTF
>TRBV19|.|.|TRBJ1-2
TGTGCCAGTAGTATCAAGCGGGGGGCCGAGGGGCGCGCTGGCTACACCTTC
CASSIKRGAEGRAGYTF
>TRBV12-5|.|.|TRBJ2-7
TGTGCTAGTGGTTTGGCGCCGATGGTGGACACCGTTTATGGTACCTACGAGCAGTACTTC
CASGLAPMVDTVYGTYEQYF
>TRBV3-1/TRBV3-2|.|.|TRBJ1-1
TGTGCCAGCAGCCTAACAGGGTCGGAAGCTTTCTTT
CASSLTGSEAFF
>TRBV3-1/TRBV3-2|few|.|TRBJ1-6
TGTGCCAGCAGCCAATTTCGGAATTCACCCCTCCACTTT
CASSQFRNSPLHF
>TRBV24-1|.|.|TRBJ2-1
TGTGCCACCAGTGATTCCGGTGTTGATGAGCAGTTCTTC
CATSDSGVDEQFF
>TRBV2|.|.|TRBJ2-7
TGTGCCAGCAGTGATGGGCAGGTATACGAGCAGTACTTC
CASSDGQVYEQYF
>TRBV10-3|.|.|TRBJ2-7
TGTGCCATCAGTGAGGGTCCCGGGTCCTCCTACGAGCAGTACTTC
CAISEGPGSSYEQYF
>TRBV5-1|.|TRBD1|TRBJ2-2
TGCGCCAGCAGCCCCAGGAATTCCGGGACAGGGAGGATGGGCGGGGAGCTGTTTTTT
CASSPRNSGTGRMGGELFF
>TRBV6-1|.|TRBD1|TRBJ2-5
TGTGCCAGCAGTGAGATAGGACAGGGTTTAGAGACCCAGTACTTC
CASSEIGQGLETQYF
>TRBV7-6|many|.|TRBJ1-1
TGTGCCAGCAGCCCCCAGGGGACTGAAGCTTTCTTT
CASSPQGTEAFF
>TRBV7-2|many|.|TRBJ2-2
TGTGCCAGCAACGCGGGGGCCAACACCGGGGAGCTGTTTTTT
CASNAGANTGELFF
>TRBV2|.|TRBD1|TRBJ1-2
TGTGCCAGCAGTGTGGGACAGGGGTATGGCTACACCTTC
CASSVGQGYGYTF
>TRBV20-1|.|.|TRBJ1-4
TGCAGTGCTAGTTCGGGGAGTAACGAAAAACTGTTTTTT
CSASSGSNEKLFF
>TRBV21-1|once|.|TRBJ1-6
TGTGCCAGCAGCAAGGTAGGGGAACAGGGGAAGAGCTCCTATAATTCACCCCTCCACTTT
CASSKVGEQGKSSYNSPLHF
>TRBV6-5|.|TRBD1|TRBJ2-3
TGTGCCAGCAGCCAGAGGGGGCAGGGAGATACGCAGTATTTT
CASSQRGQGDTQYF
>TRBV6-6|.|TRBD2|TRBJ2-1
TGTGCCAGCAGTCAAAGGACTAGCGGGGGGGGTCTCCATGAGCAGTTCTTC
CASSQRTSGGGLHEQFF
>TRBV29-1|.|.|TRBJ2-7
TGCAGCGCCGGCGGGACTCCCGGAATCATCCACGAGCAGTACTTC
CSAGGTPGIIHEQYF
>TRBV7-6|.|TRBD2|TRBJ2-7
TGTGCCAGCAGCTTAGAAGCGGGGGGCAATACCTACGAGCAGTACTTC
CASSLEAGGNTYEQYF
>TRBV5-6|.|.|TRBJ1-2
TGTGCCAGCAGCTTGGCCCGGTCTTCCTACACCTTC
CASSLARSSYTF
>TRBV1|.|.|TRBJ2-7
TGCACCAGCAGCCCCCCTAGCGGGTGTAGCCACGAGCAGTACTTC
CTSSPPSGCSHEQYF
>TRBV29-1|.|TRBD1|TRBJ1-5
TGCAGCATTAAAACAGGGGGCTTGGATCAGCCCCAGCATTTT
CSIKTGGLDQPQHF
>TRBV2|.|TRBD1|TRBJ1-6
TGTGCCAGCTCAGAGAGGGACAGTTTACGTCAAAATTCACCCCTCCACTTT
CASSERDSLRQNSPLHF
>TRBV20-1|.|.|TRBJ2-7
TGCAGTGCTAGTGGGGCGGGGATCTACGAGCAGTACTTC
CSASGAGIYEQYF
>TRBV3-1/TRBV3-2|.|TRBD2|TRBJ2-5
TGTGCCAGCAGGACTAGCGGGGGGAGGGAGACCCAGTACTTC
CASRTSGGRETQYF
>TRBV5-1|.|TRBD1|TRBJ2-7
TGCGCCAGCAGCTCCGGGACAGGGCTCTACGAGCAGTACTTC
CASSSGTGLYEQYF
>TRBV5-4|.|.|TRBJ1-2
TGTGCCAGCAGCTTTCACCAGGGGACGGATGGCTACACCTTC
CASSFHQGTDGYTF
>TRBV5-1|.|.|TRBJ1-1
TGCGCCAGCAGCTTGGATCGGGGTAAAGAAGCTTTCTTT
CASSLDRGKEAFF
>TRBV5-1|.|.|TRBJ2-1
TGCGCCAGCAGCTTGGGGCCTCAGAATGAGCAGTTCTTC
CASSLGPQNEQFF
>TRBV29-1|.|.|TRBJ2-7
TGCAGCGTCGAGAATTACCCCCCGGAGGGGAACGAGCAGTACTTC
CSVENYPPEGNEQYF
>TRBV5-1|.|TRBD1|TRBJ2-1
TGCGCCAGCAGCTTGGCCCAGGGGGTTGGTTACAATGAGCAGTTCTTC
CASSLAQGVGYNEQFF
>TRBV5-6|.|.|TRBJ2-5
TGTGCCAGCAGCTTGGCTCGAACAGGGTTGACCCAGTACTTC
CASSLARTGLTQYF
>TRBV19|.|.|TRBJ1-4
TGTGCCAGTAGTATAGGGGTACATGCGGGGGAAAAACTGTTTTTT
CASSIGVHAGEKLFF
>TRBV6-5|.|.|TRBJ1-4
TGTGCCAGCAGCTCTCTCGGAGGGGCTAATGAAAAACTGTTTTTT
CASSSLGGANEKLFF
>TRBV7-2|.|.|TRBJ2-5
TGTGCCAGCAGCTTAGTCCTAGGTGGAAAGACCCAGTACTTC
CASSLVLGGKTQYF
>TRBV15|.|.|TRBJ1-2
TGTGCCACCAGCAGAGATTCTCGTACAGGAGACAGCATTAACTTC
CATSRDSRTGDSINF
>TRBV7-2|once|TRBD2|TRBJ2-1
TGTGCCAGCAGCTTACCTGCGGACAGCGGGACTAGCGGGGACAATGAGCAGTTCTTC
CASSLPADSGTSGDNEQFF
>TRBV10-2|.|.|TRBJ1-4
TGCGCCAGCAGTGAGTCAACAGTCTCTAATGAAAAACTGTTTTTT
CASSESTVSNEKLFF
>TRBV4-1|.|.|TRBJ2-5
TGCGCCAGCAGCCAAGACAGGGGCCCTTTGGAGACCCAGTACTTC
CASSQDRGPLETQYF
>TRBV11-2|.|.|TRBJ1-1
TGTGCCAGCAGCCCATTTGTCCCTGAAGCTTTCTTT
CASSPFVPEAFF
>TRBV5-4|.|TRBD1|TRBJ2-1
TGTGCCAGCAGCGGGGGACAGGGGACAAGCTCCTACAATGAGCAGTTCTTC
CASSGGQGTSSYNEQFF
>TRBV19|.|.|TRBJ1-4
TGTGCCAGTAGTATCAGAACAACTAATGAAAAACTGTTTTTT
CASSIRTTNEKLFF
>TRBV6-6|.|TRBD1|TRBJ1-1
TGTGCCAGCCAAATTGACAGGGTCGGCACTGAAGCTTTCTTT
CASQIDRVGTEAFF
>TRBV6-5|.|.|TRBJ2-2
TGTGCCAGCAGTTTCCCCCGGGAGGAGCTGTTTTTT
CASSFPREELFF
>TRBV12-3/TRBV12-4|.|.|TRBJ1-1
TGTGCCAGCAGTTTGAGTGGGGGGGGAGCTTTCTTT
CASSLSGGGAFF
>TRBV5-5|.|.|TRBJ2-7
TGTGCCAGCAGCTTAGGGGGGGCGTTTATCTACGAGCAGTACTTC
CASSLGGAFIYEQYF
>TRBV3-1/TRBV3-2|.|.|TRBJ1-6
TGTGCCAGCAGCCAAGACTGGATGGGCGCCTATAATTCACCCCTCCACTTT
CASSQDWMGAYNSPLHF
>TRBV19|.|.|TRBJ1-5
TGTGCCAGTAGTATACAGTTCAATCAGCCCCAGCATTTT
CASSIQFNQPQHF
>TRBV11-3|.|TRBD2|TRBJ2-7
TGTGCCAGCAGCTTCGGCTTCGGGACTAATGTTGAGCAGTACTTC
CASSFGFGTNVEQYF
>TRBV5-5|.|.|TRBJ1-4
TGTGCCAGCAGCTCTTGGGGGGTAGCGGGTGAAAAACTGTTTTTT
CASSSWGVAGEKLFF